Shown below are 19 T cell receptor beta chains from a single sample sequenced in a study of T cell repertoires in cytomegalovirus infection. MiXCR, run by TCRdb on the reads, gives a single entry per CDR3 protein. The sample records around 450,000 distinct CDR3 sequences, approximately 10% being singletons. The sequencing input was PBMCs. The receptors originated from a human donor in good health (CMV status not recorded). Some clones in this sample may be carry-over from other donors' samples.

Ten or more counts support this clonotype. As DNA, the CDR3 is TGTGCCATCAGTGACGTTCGGGCGAAAGAGACCCAGTACTTC. It translates to CAISDVRAKETQYF. The J gene is TRBJ2-5, the V gene TRBV10-3; D is unclear. Looked up from germline, CDR1 is ENHRY and CDR2 is SYGVKD. This CDR3 spans 14 amino acids. Trimming cost V 3 bases and J 3 bases, with 11 bases left between them.

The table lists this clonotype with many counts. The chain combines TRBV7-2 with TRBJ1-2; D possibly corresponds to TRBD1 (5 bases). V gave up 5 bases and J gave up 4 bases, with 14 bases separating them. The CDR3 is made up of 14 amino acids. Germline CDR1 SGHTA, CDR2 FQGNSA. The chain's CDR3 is CASSPGSGGYGYTF. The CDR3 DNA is TGTGCCAGCAGCCCCGGGTCCGGGGGCTATGGCTACACCTTC.

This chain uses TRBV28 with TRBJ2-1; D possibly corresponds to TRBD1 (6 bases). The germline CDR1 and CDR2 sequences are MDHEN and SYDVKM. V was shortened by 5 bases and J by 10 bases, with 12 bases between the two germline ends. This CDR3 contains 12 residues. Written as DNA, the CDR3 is TGTGCCAGCAGTGGACAGAGACCAGAGCAGTTCTTC. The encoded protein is CASSGQRPEQFF.

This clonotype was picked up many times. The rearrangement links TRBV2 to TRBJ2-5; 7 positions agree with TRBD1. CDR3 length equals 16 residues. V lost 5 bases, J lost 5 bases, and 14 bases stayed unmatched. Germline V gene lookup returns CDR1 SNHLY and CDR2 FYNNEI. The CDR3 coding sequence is TGTGCCAGCAGTCATCGGCGACAGGGTTTGGGGGAGACCCAGTACTTC. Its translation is CASSHRRQGLGETQYF.

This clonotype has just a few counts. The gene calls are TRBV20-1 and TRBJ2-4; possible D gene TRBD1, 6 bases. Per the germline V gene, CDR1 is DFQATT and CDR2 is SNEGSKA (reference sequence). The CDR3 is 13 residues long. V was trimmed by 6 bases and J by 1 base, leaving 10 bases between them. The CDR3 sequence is CSASDSAKNIQYF. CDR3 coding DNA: TGCAGTGCGTCGGACAGCGCCAAAAACATTCAGTACTTC.

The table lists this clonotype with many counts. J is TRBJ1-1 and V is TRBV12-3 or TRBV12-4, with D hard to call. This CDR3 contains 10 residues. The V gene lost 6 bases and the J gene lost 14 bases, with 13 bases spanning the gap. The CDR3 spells CASSSGQLFF. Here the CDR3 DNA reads TGTGCCAGCAGCTCCGGCCAGCTGTTCTTT.

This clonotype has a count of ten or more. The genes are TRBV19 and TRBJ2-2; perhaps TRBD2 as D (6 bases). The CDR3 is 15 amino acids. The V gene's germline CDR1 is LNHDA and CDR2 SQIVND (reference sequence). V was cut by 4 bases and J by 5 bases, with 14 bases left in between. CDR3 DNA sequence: TGTGCCAGTAGTAGCGGGACTCCTGGGACCGGGGAGCTGTTTTTT. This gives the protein CASSSGTPGTGELFF.

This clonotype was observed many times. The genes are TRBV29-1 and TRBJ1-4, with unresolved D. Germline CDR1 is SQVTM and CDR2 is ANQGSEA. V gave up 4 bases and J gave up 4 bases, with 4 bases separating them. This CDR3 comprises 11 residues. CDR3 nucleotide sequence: TGCAGCGTTGGCAGTAATGAAAAACTGTTTTTT. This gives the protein CSVGSNEKLFF.

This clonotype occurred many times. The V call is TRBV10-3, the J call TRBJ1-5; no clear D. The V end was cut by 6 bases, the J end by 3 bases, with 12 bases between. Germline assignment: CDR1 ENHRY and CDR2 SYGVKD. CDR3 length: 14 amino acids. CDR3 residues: CAISQDRANQPQHF. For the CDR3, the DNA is TGTGCCATCAGCCAGGATCGGGCCAATCAGCCCCAGCATTTT.

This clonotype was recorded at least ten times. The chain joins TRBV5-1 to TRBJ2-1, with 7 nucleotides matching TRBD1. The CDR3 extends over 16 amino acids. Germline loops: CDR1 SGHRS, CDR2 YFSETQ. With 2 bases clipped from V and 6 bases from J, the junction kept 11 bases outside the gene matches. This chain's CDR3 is CASSLQGPPRSNEQFF. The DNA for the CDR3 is TGCGCCAGCAGCTTACAGGGGCCCCCTAGGTCCAATGAGCAGTTCTTC.

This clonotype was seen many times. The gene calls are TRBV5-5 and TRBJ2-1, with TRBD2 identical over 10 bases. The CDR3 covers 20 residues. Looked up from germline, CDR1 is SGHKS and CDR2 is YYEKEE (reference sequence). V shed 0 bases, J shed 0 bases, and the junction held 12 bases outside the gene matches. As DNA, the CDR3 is TGTGCCAGCAGCTTGGCCCGTACCGGGACTAGCGCCCGCTCCTACAATGAGCAGTTCTTC. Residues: CASSLARTGTSARSYNEQFF.

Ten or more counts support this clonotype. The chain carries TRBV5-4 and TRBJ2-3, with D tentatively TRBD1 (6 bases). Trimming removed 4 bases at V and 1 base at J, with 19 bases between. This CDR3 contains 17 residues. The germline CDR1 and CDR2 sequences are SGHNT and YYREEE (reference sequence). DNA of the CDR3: TGTGCCAGCAGCCCCCCCGGGACACCCAAGGGCACAGATACGCAGTATTTT. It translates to CASSPPGTPKGTDTQYF.

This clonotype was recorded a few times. CDR3 loop: CASSGDSGDYGYTF. In nucleotides, the CDR3 is TGTGCCAGCAGCGGGGACAGCGGGGACTATGGCTACACCTTC. The chain uses TRBV9 and TRBJ1-2, with 7 bases lining up with TRBD1. J gave up 3 bases and V 3 bases, and 5 bases lay outside the gene matches. CDR1 is SGDLS, CDR2 YYNGEE, per germline. The CDR3 length is 14 residues.

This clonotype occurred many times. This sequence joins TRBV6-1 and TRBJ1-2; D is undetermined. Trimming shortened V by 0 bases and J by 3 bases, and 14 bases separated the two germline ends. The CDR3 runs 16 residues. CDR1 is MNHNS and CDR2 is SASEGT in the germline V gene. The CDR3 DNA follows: TGTGCCAGCAGTGAAGCGCCTTCCTCCAGAGACTATGGCTACACCTTC. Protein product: CASSEAPSSRDYGYTF.

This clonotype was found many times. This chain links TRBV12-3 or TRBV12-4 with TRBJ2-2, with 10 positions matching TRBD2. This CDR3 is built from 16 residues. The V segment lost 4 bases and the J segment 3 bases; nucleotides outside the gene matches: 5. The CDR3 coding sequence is TGTGCCAGCAGTTCCCGACTAGCGGGTTACACCGGGGAGCTGTTTTTT. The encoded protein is CASSSRLAGYTGELFF.

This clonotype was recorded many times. CDR3 residues: CASRSRGSVTEAFF. CDR3 in DNA: TGTGCCAGCCGTAGCCGGGGATCGGTCACTGAAGCTTTCTTT. This chain links TRBV6-6 with TRBJ1-1, with D unclear. This CDR3 comprises 14 residues. Per germline, CDR1 MNHNY and CDR2 SVGAGI (reference sequence). Deletions cut 8 bases from V and 4 bases from J, with 17 bases between.

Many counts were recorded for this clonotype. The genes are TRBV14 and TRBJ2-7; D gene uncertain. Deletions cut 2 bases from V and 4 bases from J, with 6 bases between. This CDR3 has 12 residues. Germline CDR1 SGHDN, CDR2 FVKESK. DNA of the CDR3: TGTGCCAGCAGCCAATCGGTATACGAGCAGTACTTC. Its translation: CASSQSVYEQYF.

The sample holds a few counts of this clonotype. The CDR3 protein is CAWSVKWGNQPQHF. In nucleotides, the CDR3 is TGTGCCTGGAGTGTAAAGTGGGGGAATCAGCCCCAGCATTTT. V is TRBV30 and J is TRBJ1-5; D may be TRBD1 (5 bases). V lost 0 bases and J lost 4, with 10 bases in between. The CDR3 consists of 14 residues. Germline values: CDR1 GTSNPN, CDR2 SVGIG (reference sequence).

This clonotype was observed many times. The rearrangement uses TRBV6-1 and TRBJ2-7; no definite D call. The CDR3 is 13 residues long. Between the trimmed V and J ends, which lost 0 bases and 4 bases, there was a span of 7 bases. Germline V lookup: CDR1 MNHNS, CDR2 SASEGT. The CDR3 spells CASSEAVQYEQYF. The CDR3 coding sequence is TGTGCCAGCAGTGAAGCGGTACAATACGAGCAGTACTTC.